This T cell receptor (beta chain) was observed in a study of beta chain features in type 1 diabetes. A sort by CD45RO/CCR7/CD25/CD127/CD95/CD27 yielded CD4+ naive, central memory, regulatory and stem cell-like memory cells. General study findings and limits: Type 1 diabetes patients showed fewer insertions and more deletions at VDJ junctions. Type 1 diabetes patients had moderately but significantly shorter TCRB CDR3s in all four CD4+ subsets.

The CDR3 is 15 amino acids. The junction had 4 bases not matched to a gene; V was cut back by 2 bases and J by 0 bases. The V gene's germline CDR1 is MNHNY and CDR2 SVGAGI (reference sequence). Investigators reverse transcribed all isolated RNA, so they sequenced expressed TCRB transcripts. TCRdb keeps only in-frame clones here, not all; method: immunoSEQ multiplex PCR. The data hold about 700,000 clones, with about an eighth observed a single time. Notes on this clone: Its specificity is not known.

The material sequenced was naive CD4+ T cells from blood. The receptor's source is a young man with type 1 diabetes. This chain joins TRBV6-6 and TRBJ2-7; 7 positions agree with TRBD2. CDR3 nucleotides: TGTGCCAGCAGTTACCGGCCGGGGGGCTCCTACGAGCAGTACTTC. This codes for CASSYRPGGSYEQYF.